The 9 T cell receptor beta chains in this list originate from one sample, sequenced in a study of blood T cell repertoires in COVID-19. TCRdb's table, derived via immunoSEQ multiplex PCR, lists solely in-frame clones and lacks some. The table lists just over 300,000 clones, 75% to 90% of them singletons. Sequences were obtained from PBMCs or T cells enriched from blood (not recorded which). These receptors all stem from a man aged 25 to 40 who had recovered from COVID-19.

The chain has TRBV14 and TRBJ2-5; D is ambiguous. From germline, CDR1 is SGHDN and CDR2 FVKESK. The V gene lost 3 bases and the J gene lost 5 bases, with 7 bases spanning the gap. This CDR3 contains 12 residues. CDR3 nucleotide sequence: TGTGCCAGCAGCCAGGCCAGGGAGACCCAGTACTTC. It codes for CASSQARETQYF.

The rearrangement joins TRBV7-2 to TRBJ2-7, with D maybe TRBD1 (6 bases). The V gene lost 2 bases and the J gene lost 3 bases, with 11 bases spanning the gap. Germline V gene data show CDR1 as SGHTA and CDR2 as FQGNSA. The CDR3 is made up of 14 amino acids. CDR3: CASSLRQVGYEQYF. CDR3 DNA: TGTGCCAGCAGCTTACGACAGGTCGGCTACGAGCAGTACTTC.

The CDR3 DNA follows: TGTGCCAGCAGCGCCAGGGTGAGGCAAGAGACCCAGTACTTC. It yields the protein CASSARVRQETQYF. V is TRBV3-1 (or the pseudogene TRBV3-2) and J is TRBJ2-5; D perhaps matches TRBD1 (5 bases). Germline V lookup: CDR1 LGHDT, CDR2 YNNKEL (reference sequence). V was cut by 5 bases and J by 2 bases, with 12 bases left in between. The CDR3 sequence is 14 residues long.

The chain links TRBV2 to TRBJ2-7, with 8 bases lining up with TRBD1. Germline loops: CDR1 SNHLY, CDR2 FYNNEI. CDR3 length equals 14 residues. V gave up 2 bases and J gave up 8 bases; unmatched junction bases: 8. CDR3 nucleotides: TGTGCCAGCAGTGAATCAGGGGGCGGAATTAAGCAGTACTTC. Translating gives CASSESGGGIKQYF.

This clone was detected only a few times. V gene TRBV30 combines with J gene TRBJ2-1; a possible D gene is TRBD2 (5 bases). The V end was cut by 3 bases, the J end by 2 bases, with 8 bases between. Germline-derived CDR1 and CDR2 are GTSNPN and SVGIG (reference sequence). The CDR3 loop spans 13 amino acids. The CDR3 region has the DNA TGTGCCTGGAGCCTACTAGCCTACAATGAGCAGTTCTTC. Translating gives CAWSLLAYNEQFF.

This sequence joins TRBV11-2 and TRBJ2-5; 11 positions agree with TRBD2. The CDR3 extends over 16 amino acids. Germline CDR1 is SGHAT and CDR2 is FQNNGV. Trimming removed 5 bases from V and 2 bases from J; junction bases left unmatched: 7. The CDR3 sequence is CASSPRLAGSQETQYF. The CDR3 DNA reads TGTGCCAGCAGCCCCAGACTAGCGGGGAGTCAAGAGACCCAGTACTTC.

Here the CDR3 reads CASSQDRGRGTEAFF. In nucleotides, the CDR3 is TGTGCCAGCTCACAGGACAGGGGACGTGGCACTGAAGCTTTCTTT. The J gene is TRBJ1-1, the V gene TRBV18, with 9 positions matching TRBD1. The J segment lost 4 bases and the V segment lost 4 bases, leaving 7 bases of the junction unmatched. Germline V gene data show CDR1 as KGHSH and CDR2 as LQKENI. The CDR3 consists of 15 residues. Using reference TRBV18 and TRBJ1-1 for the parts outside the CDR3, the full variable domain is NAGVMQNPRHLVRRRGQEARLRCSPMKGHSHVYWYRQLPEEGLKFMVYLQKENIIDESGMPKERFSAEFPKEGPSILRIQQVVRGDSAAYFCASSQDRGRGTEAFFGQGTRLTVV.

The J gene is TRBJ1-2, the V gene TRBV5-8; 12 positions match TRBD1. The CDR3 runs 13 residues. Germline loops: CDR1 SGHTS, CDR2 YDEGEE. With 4 bases clipped from V and 7 bases from J, the junction kept 2 bases outside the gene matches. Here the CDR3 DNA reads TGTGCCAGCAGCCGGGACAGGGGGCTTGGCTACACCTTC. It encodes CASSRDRGLGYTF.

V usage is TRBV4-1 and J usage is TRBJ2-1; the match to TRBD2 covers 9 bases. CDR1 and CDR2 from the germline V gene are MGHRA and YSYEKL. CDR3 size: 16 residues. The J segment lost 6 bases and the V segment lost 4 bases, leaving 10 bases of the junction unmatched. The CDR3 DNA sequence: TGCGCCAGCAGCCCCACTTTGCGGGGGGGCAGCAATGAGCAGTTCTTC. It is translated as CASSPTLRGGSNEQFF.